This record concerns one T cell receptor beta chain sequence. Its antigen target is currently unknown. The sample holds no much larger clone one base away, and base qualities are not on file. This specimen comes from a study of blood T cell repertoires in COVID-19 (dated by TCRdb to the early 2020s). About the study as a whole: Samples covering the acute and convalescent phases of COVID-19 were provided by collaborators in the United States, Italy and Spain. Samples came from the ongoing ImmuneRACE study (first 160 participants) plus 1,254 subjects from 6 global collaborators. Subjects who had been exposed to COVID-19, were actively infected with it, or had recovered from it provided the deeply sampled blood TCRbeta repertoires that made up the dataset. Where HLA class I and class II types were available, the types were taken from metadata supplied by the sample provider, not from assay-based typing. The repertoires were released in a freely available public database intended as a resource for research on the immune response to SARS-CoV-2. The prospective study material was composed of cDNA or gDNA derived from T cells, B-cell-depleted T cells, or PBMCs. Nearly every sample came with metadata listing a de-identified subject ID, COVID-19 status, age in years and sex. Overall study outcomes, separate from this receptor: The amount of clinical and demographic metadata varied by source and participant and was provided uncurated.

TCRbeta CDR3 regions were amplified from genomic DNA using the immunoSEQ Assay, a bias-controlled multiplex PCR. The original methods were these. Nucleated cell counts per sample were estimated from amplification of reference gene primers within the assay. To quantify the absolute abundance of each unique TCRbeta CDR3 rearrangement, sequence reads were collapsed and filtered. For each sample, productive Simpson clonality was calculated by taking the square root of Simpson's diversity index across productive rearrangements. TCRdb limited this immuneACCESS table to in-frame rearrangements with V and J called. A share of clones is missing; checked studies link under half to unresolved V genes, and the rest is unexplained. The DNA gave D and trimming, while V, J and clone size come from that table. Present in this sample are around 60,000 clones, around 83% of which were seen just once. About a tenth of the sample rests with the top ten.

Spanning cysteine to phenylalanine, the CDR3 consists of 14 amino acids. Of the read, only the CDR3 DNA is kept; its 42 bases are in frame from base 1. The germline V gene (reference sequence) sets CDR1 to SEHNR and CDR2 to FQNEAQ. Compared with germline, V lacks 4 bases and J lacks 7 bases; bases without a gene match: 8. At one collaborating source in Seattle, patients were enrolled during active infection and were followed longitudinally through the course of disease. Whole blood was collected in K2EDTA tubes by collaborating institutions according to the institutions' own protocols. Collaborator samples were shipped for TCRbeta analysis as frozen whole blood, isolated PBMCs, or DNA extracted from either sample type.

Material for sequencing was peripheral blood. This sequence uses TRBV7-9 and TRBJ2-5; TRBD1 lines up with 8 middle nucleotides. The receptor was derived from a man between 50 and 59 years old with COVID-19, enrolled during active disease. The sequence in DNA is TGTGCCAGCAGCTCGGACAGGGCTAAGGGGACCCAGTACTTC. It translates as CASSSDRAKGTQYF.